Below, 4 T cell receptor beta chains from the same sample are listed, as sequenced in a study of human T cells and chemical hapten exposure. TCRdb analysed the RACE reads with MiXCR anew, one entry per CDR3 protein. The data contain 55,000 to 75,000 distinct CDR3 sequences, roughly 12% of them seen just once; the ten biggest clones take up 2.4%. The time point was: patch test 3, about 24 weeks after DPC sensitization. Specified treatment: therapeutic diphenylcyclopropenone sensitization with weekly scalp DPC. The sequencing here drew on whole blood, taken in connection with sensitization to the hapten diphenylcyclopropenone (DPC). The origin of the receptors is a man aged 25-40 years with alopecia areata. Some clones in this sample may be carry-over from other donors' samples.

This clonotype has ten or more counts. The rearrangement joins TRBV7-6 to TRBJ2-3, with 11 bases identical to TRBD2. Trimming took 5 bases from V and 1 from J; bases not matched to a gene: 5. The CDR3 totals 16 residues. Germline-derived CDR1 and CDR2 are SGHVS and FNYEAQ. CDR3 DNA: TGTGCCAGCAGCCTTACTAGCGGGGGACGCACAGATACGCAGTATTTT. Protein: CASSLTSGGRTDTQYF. Full variable domain (rest looked up from reference TRBV7-6 and TRBJ2-3): GAGVSQSPRYKVTKRGQDVALRCDPISGHVSLYWYRQALGQGPEFLTYFNYEAQQDKSGLPNDRFSAERPEGSISTLTIQRTEQRDSAMYRCASSLTSGGRTDTQYFGPGTRLTVL.

This clonotype has a handful of counts. The chain recombines TRBV12-3 or TRBV12-4 with TRBJ2-7; 12 positions agree with TRBD1. CDR3 size: 16 residues. V gave up 6 bases and J gave up 7 bases; unmatched junction bases: 13. The CDR3 DNA is TGTGCCAGCAGCCGCCCGGGGACAGGGGGCTGGGAAGAGCAGTACTTC. The encoded protein is CASSRPGTGGWEEQYF.

This clonotype occurred many times. Here the CDR3 reads CASSPWDPRRDTQYF. Here the CDR3 DNA reads TGTGCCAGCAGCCCCTGGGACCCGCGGCGGGATACGCAGTATTTT. This chain joins TRBV6-2 or TRBV6-3 and TRBJ2-3; D tentatively reads TRBD1 or TRBD2 (5 bases each). CDR3 length equals 15 residues. Trimming pared 6 bases from V and 6 bases from J, leaving 19 bases between. Germline CDR1 is MNHEY and CDR2 is SVGEGT.

V is TRBV5-6 and J is TRBJ1-1; weak D call: TRBD1 (6 bases). CDR3 length: 17 residues. V was cut by 3 bases and J by 0 bases, with 18 bases left in between. Looked up from germline, CDR1 is SGHDT and CDR2 is YYEEEE. CDR3 sequence reads: CASSWTTGQGMNTEAFF. CDR3 nucleotides: TGTGCCAGCAGCTGGACTACAGGGCAGGGCATGAACACTGAAGCTTTCTTT.